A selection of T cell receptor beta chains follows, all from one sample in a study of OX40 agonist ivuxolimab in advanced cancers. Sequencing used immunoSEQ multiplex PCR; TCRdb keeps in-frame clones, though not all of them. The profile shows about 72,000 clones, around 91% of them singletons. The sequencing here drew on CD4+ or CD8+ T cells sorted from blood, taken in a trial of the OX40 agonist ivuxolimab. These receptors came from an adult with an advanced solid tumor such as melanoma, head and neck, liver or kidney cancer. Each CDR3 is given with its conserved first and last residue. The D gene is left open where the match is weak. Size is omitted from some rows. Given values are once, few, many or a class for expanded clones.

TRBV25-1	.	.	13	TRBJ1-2	TGTGCCAGCAGGTCCCACGGGAACTATGGCTACACCTTC	CASRSHGNYGYTF
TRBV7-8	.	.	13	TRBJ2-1	TGTGCCAGCAGCTTAGTGCCAGGGATAGGGCAGTTCTTC	CASSLVPGIGQFF
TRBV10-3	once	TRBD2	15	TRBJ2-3	TGTGCCATCAGTGACCCCCTAGCGGGGGCCGATACGCAGTATTTT	CAISDPLAGADTQYF
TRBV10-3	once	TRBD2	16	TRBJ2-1	TGTGCCATCAGGGGAGCGGGGGGGCCTCCCTACAATGAGCAGTTCTTC	CAIRGAGGPPYNEQFF
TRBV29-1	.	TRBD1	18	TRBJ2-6	TGCAGCGTCAACGCGGGACAGGGTTCTTATACCGGGGCCAACGTCCTGACTTTC	CSVNAGQGSYTGANVLTF
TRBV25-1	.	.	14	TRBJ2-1	TGTGCCAGCAGTGGTGGGGGGGCAGCAAATGAGCAGTTCTTC	CASSGGGAANEQFF
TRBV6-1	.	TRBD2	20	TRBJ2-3	TGTGCCAGCAGTGGGCCACAACTAGCGGGAGGGCAACGGGCGACAGATACGCAGTATTTT	CASSGPQLAGGQRATDTQYF
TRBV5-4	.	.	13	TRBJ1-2	TGTGCCAGCAGCTTGGTTGCAGGGCAAGGCTACACCTTC	CASSLVAGQGYTF
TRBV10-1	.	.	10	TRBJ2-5	TGCGCCAGGGGCTGGGAGACCCAGTACTTC	CARGWETQYF
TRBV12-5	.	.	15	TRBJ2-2	TGTGCTAGTGGTTTGTCGAGAGGGTCCACCGGGGAGCTGTTTTTT	CASGLSRGSTGELFF
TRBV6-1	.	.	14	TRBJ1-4	TGTGCCGGCCGGGTGGTGGGGACTAATGAAAAACTGTTTTTT	CAGRVVGTNEKLFF
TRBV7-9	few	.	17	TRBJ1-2	TGTGCCAGCAGCGTTACCGGGACATACGAAGGAACACAAAGCTACACCTTC	CASSVTGTYEGTQSYTF
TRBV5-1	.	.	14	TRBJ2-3	TGCGCCAGCAGCTTACAGGACCGCACAGATACGCAGTATTTT	CASSLQDRTDTQYF
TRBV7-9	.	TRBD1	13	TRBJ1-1	TGTGCCAGCAGCTACAGGGGAGTAACTGAAGCTTTCTTT	CASSYRGVTEAFF
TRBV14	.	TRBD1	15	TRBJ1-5	TGTGCCAGCAGCCTCGGGACAGGGCAAAATCAGCCCCAGCATTTT	CASSLGTGQNQPQHF
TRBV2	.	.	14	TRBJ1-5	TGTGCCAGCACCTCCCAGGGCGGCAATCAGCCCCAGCATTTT	CASTSQGGNQPQHF
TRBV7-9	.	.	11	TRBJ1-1	TGTGCCAGCAGTTCCGGGGACAAAGCTTTCTTT	CASSSGDKAFF
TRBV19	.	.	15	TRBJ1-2	TGTGCCAGTAGTCCTACAGGTGTGTCTTCCTATGGCTACACCTTC	CASSPTGVSSYGYTF
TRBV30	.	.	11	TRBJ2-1	TGTGCCTGGAGTGTTCGCGATGAGCAGTTCTTC	CAWSVRDEQFF
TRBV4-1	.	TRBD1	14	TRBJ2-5	TGCGCCAGCAGCCAATCGGGACAGCAAGAGACCCAGTACTTC	CASSQSGQQETQYF
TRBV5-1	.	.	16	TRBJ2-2	TGCGCCAGCAGCTTGGCCCAAGGACAGATCACCGGGGAGCTGTTTTTT	CASSLAQGQITGELFF
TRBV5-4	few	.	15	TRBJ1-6	TGTGCCAGCAGCTTGCTAACAGCGGGCAGTTCACCCCTCCACTTT	CASSLLTAGSSPLHF
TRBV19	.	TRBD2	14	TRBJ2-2	TGTGCCAGTAGTAGGGCTAGCGGGACCGGGGAGCTGTTTTTT	CASSRASGTGELFF
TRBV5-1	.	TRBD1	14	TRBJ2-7	TGCGCCAGCAGCTTGGAAGGGGGCGTCAACGAGCAGTACTTC	CASSLEGGVNEQYF
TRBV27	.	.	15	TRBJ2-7	TGTGCCAGCAGTTTAGAAGCGAGGGGGTCCTACGAGCAGTACTTC	CASSLEARGSYEQYF
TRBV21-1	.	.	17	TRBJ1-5	TGTGCCAGCAACCTCCTATCTCGGGACAGGGGTAATCAGCCCCAGCATTTT	CASNLLSRDRGNQPQHF
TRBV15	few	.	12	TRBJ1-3	TGTGCCACCGCCTCGGGAGGAAACACCATATATTTT	CATASGGNTIYF
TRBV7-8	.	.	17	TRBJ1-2	TGTGCCAGCAGCTTACCCTCCTGGGGCAGGGAAAACTATGGCTACACCTTC	CASSLPSWGRENYGYTF
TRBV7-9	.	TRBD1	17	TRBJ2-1	TGTGCCAGCAGCTCCAGTAACCAGGGGGCCATCTACAATGAGCAGTTCTTC	CASSSSNQGAIYNEQFF
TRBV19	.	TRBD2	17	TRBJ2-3	TGTGCCAGTATGAAGTTAGGAACCGGGAGGTCAGCGGATACGCAGTATTTT	CASMKLGTGRSADTQYF
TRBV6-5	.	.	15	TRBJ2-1	TGTGCCAGCAGAAACACGGGACGTTGGAACAATGAGCAGTTCTTC	CASRNTGRWNNEQFF
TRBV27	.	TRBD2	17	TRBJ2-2	TGTGCCAGCAGTCCAGGGACTAGCGGGGGGGCAGTCGGGGAGCTGTTTTTT	CASSPGTSGGAVGELFF
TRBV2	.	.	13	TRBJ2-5	TGTGCCAGCAGTGAAGGGGCAGCCGGGACCCAGTACTTC	CASSEGAAGTQYF
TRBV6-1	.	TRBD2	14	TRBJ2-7	TGTGCCAGCAGCGCTAGCGGGGGGCGCTACGAGCAGTACTTC	CASSASGGRYEQYF
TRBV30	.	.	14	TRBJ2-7	TGTGCCTGGAGTGTTGGTTTCGAATCATCCGAGCAGTACTTC	CAWSVGFESSEQYF
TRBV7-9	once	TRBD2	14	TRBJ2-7	TGTGCCAGCAGCCTGGGACTAAGTGACGACGAGCAGTACTTC	CASSLGLSDDEQYF
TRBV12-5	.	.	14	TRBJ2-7	TGTGCTAGTGGTTACATCGGTGGGGGCTACGAGCAGTACTTC	CASGYIGGGYEQYF
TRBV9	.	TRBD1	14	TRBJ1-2	TGTGCCAGCAGCCTTCACCGACAGGGGGCAGGCTACACCTTC	CASSLHRQGAGYTF
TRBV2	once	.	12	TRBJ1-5	TGTGCCAGCAGGGCGGACAGTCAGCCCCAGCATTTT	CASRADSQPQHF
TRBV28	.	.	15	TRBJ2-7	TGTGCCAGCAGTGGCTGGGGGGGCCTCTCCTACGAGCAGTACTTC	CASSGWGGLSYEQYF
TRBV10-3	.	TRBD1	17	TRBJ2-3	TGTGCCATCAGTGGCCCCATACAGGGGAGCCAGAGAGATACGCAGTATTTT	CAISGPIQGSQRDTQYF
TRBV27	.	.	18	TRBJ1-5	TGTGCCAGCAGTTTACCGACAAGGACACATTATAGCAATCAGCCCCAGCATTTT	CASSLPTRTHYSNQPQHF
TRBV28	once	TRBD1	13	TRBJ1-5	TGTGCCAGCAGGGACAGGGTCAATCAGCCCCAGCATTTT	CASRDRVNQPQHF
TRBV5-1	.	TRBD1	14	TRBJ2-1	TGCGCCAGCAGCCCAGGGGGCGCCTACAATGAGCAGTTCTTC	CASSPGGAYNEQFF
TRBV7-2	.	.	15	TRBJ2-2	TGTGCCAGCAGCCCCCGACTAGGGGAAACCGGGGAGCTGTTTTTT	CASSPRLGETGELFF
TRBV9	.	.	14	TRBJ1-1	TGTGCCAGCAGCGTAGCTAACAGAAACACTGAAGCTTTCTTT	CASSVANRNTEAFF
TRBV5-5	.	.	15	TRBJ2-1	TGTGCCAGCAGCTCTACAGGATCCCCGTACAATGAGCAGTTCTTC	CASSSTGSPYNEQFF
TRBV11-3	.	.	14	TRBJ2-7	TGTGCCAGCAGCTTAGGAACAGGGTTCAACGAGCAGTACTTC	CASSLGTGFNEQYF
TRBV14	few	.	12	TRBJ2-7	TGTGCCAGCAGCTCTTCATCCGGACAGCAGTACTTC	CASSSSSGQQYF
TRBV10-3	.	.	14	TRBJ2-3	TGTGCCATCAGTGGTGAGGTTAGCACAGATACGCAGTATTTT	CAISGEVSTDTQYF
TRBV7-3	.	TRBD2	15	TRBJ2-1	TGTGCCAGCAGTTTAACTAGCGTACCCTACAATGAGCAGTTCTTC	CASSLTSVPYNEQFF
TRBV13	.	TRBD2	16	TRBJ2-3	TGTGCCAGCAGCCGGGCGGGAGCCGTAGATGCAGATACGCAGTATTTT	CASSRAGAVDADTQYF